This T cell receptor beta chain was observed in a study of blood T cell repertoires in COVID-19 (dated by TCRdb to 2018 to 2020). Broadly, across the study: The collaborator samples originated in the United States, Italy and Spain and spanned the acute and convalescent phases of COVID-19. A de-identified subject ID, COVID-19 status, age in years and sex were almost always included in the sample metadata. Samples were obtained from the ongoing ImmuneRACE study (first 160 participants) and from about 1,300 subjects provided by 6 global collaborators. HLA class I and class II types, where available, came from metadata supplied by the sample provider rather than from assay-based typing. Subjects who had been exposed to COVID-19, were actively infected with it, or had recovered from it provided the deeply sampled blood TCRbeta repertoires that made up the dataset. The prospective study material was composed of cDNA or gDNA derived from T cells, B-cell-depleted T cells, or PBMCs. The repertoires were released in a freely available public database intended as a resource for research on the immune response to SARS-CoV-2.

At the junction V is shortened by 8 bases and J by 2 bases, with 6 bases in between. The CDR3, cysteine through phenylalanine, is 12 amino acids long. Of the read, only the CDR3 DNA is kept; its 36 bases are in frame from base 1. Per the germline V gene, MNHEY is the CDR1 and SVGAGI is the CDR2. General study outcomes and caveats: The quantity of clinical and demographic metadata differed by source and by participant and was supplied without curation.

TCRbeta CDR3 regions were amplified from genomic DNA using the immunoSEQ Assay, a bias-controlled multiplex PCR. Regarding the original processing steps: The number of nucleated cells in each sample was estimated from the amplification of reference gene primers within the assay. To quantify the absolute abundance of each unique TCRbeta CDR3 rearrangement, sequence reads were collapsed and filtered. For each sample, productive Simpson clonality was calculated by taking the square root of Simpson's diversity index across productive rearrangements. TCRdb holds this immuneACCESS table with in-frame rearrangements only. Some clones are missing; in checked studies, unresolved V genes explain under half, and the rest has no known cause. V and J calls and clone size are copied from that table; D and trimming were computed from the DNA. The sample records about 89,000 clones, around 93% of which are singletons. The ten largest clones add up to about 2.5% of the sample.

A word on this clone: Its antigen has not been determined. The input lacks base qualities; no much larger clone sits a single base away.

Collaborating institutions collected whole blood in K2EDTA tubes following their own protocols. Collaborator samples were shipped for TCRbeta analysis as frozen whole blood, isolated PBMCs, or DNA extracted from either sample type. Sequenced sample: peripheral blood. The sequence was collected from a human donor with active COVID-19. The donor label of this sample is uncertain. This receptor chain uses TRBV6-5 and TRBJ2-2, with the D gene call left open. The bases are TGTGCCAGCTCAAAAAACACCGGGGAGCTGTTTTTT. Its protein product is CASSKNTGELFF.